The 14 T cell receptor beta chains given below trace back to one sample, sequenced in a study of blood T cell repertoires in COVID-19. The method was immunoSEQ multiplex PCR; TCRdb's version includes in-frame clones alone and lacks a portion of them. The sample shows 200,000 or so clones, 86% of them seen only once. Sample: PBMCs or T cells enriched from blood (not recorded which). The receptors here all came from a woman in her thirties or forties with acute COVID-19.

The genes are TRBV6-1 and TRBJ1-2; possibly TRBD1 for D (6 bases). Germline assignment: CDR1 MNHNS and CDR2 SASEGT. V lost 2 bases to trimming and J lost 4 bases, with 8 bases between them. CDR3 length: 13 amino acids. The CDR3 is CASSEKGGYGYTF. The CDR3 region has the DNA TGTGCCAGCAGTGAAAAAGGGGGCTATGGCTACACCTTC.

This chain joins TRBV2 and TRBJ1-6; D is possibly TRBD1 (5 bases). Trimming took off 4 bases at V and 15 bases at J, with 16 bases between the two ends. Germline V gene data show CDR1 as SNHLY and CDR2 as FYNNEI. The CDR3 is made up of 13 amino acids. The chain's CDR3 is CASSVVLGRDLHF. CDR3 in DNA: TGTGCCAGCAGTGTTGTACTGGGCAGGGACCTCCACTTT.

V usage is TRBV7-6 and J usage is TRBJ1-4; unclear D gene. V was trimmed by 2 bases and J by 7 bases, leaving 17 bases between them. The CDR3 runs 16 residues. Germline V lookup: CDR1 SGHVS, CDR2 FNYEAQ. The CDR3 loop is CASSLSSSLAGEKLFF. The CDR3 DNA follows: TGTGCCAGCAGCTTATCCTCGTCCTTGGCGGGTGAAAAACTGTTTTTT.

The chain recombines TRBV2 with TRBJ2-4; 7 bases line up with TRBD2. CDR1 SNHLY and CDR2 FYNNEI come from the germline V gene. J gave up 0 bases and V 5 bases, and 7 bases lay outside the gene matches. The CDR3 covers 16 residues. The CDR3 is CASSKDGRLAKNIQYF. CDR3 sequence (DNA): TGTGCCAGCAGTAAGGACGGGAGGTTAGCCAAAAACATTCAGTACTTC.

CDR3 in DNA: TGTGCCAGCTCCGGTCCGGGGAGGTACGAGCAGTACTTC. Its protein is CASSGPGRYEQYF. The V gene is TRBV14, the J gene TRBJ2-7; D might be TRBD2 (6 bases). V was cut by 8 bases and J by 4 bases, with 15 bases left in between. Germline CDR1 reads SGHDN; CDR2 reads FVKESK. There are 13 residues in the CDR3.

The chain recombines TRBV5-1 with TRBJ2-1; 11 positions agree with TRBD2. CDR3 size: 18 residues. Trimming at V came to 0 bases and at J to 7 bases, leaving 12 bases not matched to a gene. Germline values: CDR1 SGHRS, CDR2 YFSETQ. The CDR3 protein is CASSLDPLAGGGRNEQFF. CDR3 in DNA: TGCGCCAGCAGCTTGGATCCCCTAGCGGGGGGCGGGCGAAATGAGCAGTTCTTC. Drawing the rest from reference TRBV5-1 and TRBJ2-1, the complete variable domain is KAGVTQTPRYLIKTRGQQVTLSCSPISGHRSVSWYQQTPGQGLQFLFEYFSETQRNKGNFPGRFSGRQFSNSRSEMNVSTLELGDSALYLCASSLDPLAGGGRNEQFFGPGTRLTVL.

The V and J genes are TRBV10-3 and TRBJ2-5, with 7 bases fitting TRBD2. V lost 0 bases, J lost 5 bases, and 6 bases stayed unmatched. There are 15 residues in the CDR3. Looked up from germline, CDR1 is ENHRY and CDR2 is SYGVKD. CDR3 DNA: TGTGCCATCAGTGAGTCCGGGGGAGGGCGCGAGACCCAGTACTTC. Translating gives CAISESGGGRETQYF.

The J gene is TRBJ2-2, the V gene TRBV18; D not certain. Between the trimmed V and J ends, which lost 6 bases and 0 bases, there was a span of 8 bases. The CDR3 is made up of 14 amino acids. Germline loops: CDR1 KGHSH, CDR2 LQKENI. CDR3 sequence (DNA): TGTGCCAGCTCGCTTTACTCGAACACCGGGGAGCTGTTTTTT. It codes for CASSLYSNTGELFF.

This clone was recorded only once. The chain couples TRBV28 to TRBJ2-5, with a weak D call TRBD2 (7 bases). The CDR3 covers 13 residues. The V gene's germline CDR1 is MDHEN and CDR2 SYDVKM. V gave up 6 bases and J gave up 3 bases, with 11 bases separating them. The DNA for the CDR3 is TGTGCCAGCAGCAGAGGGGGGGAAGAGACCCAGTACTTC. This codes for CASSRGGEETQYF.

The V call is TRBV7-3, the J call TRBJ2-1; 11 bases line up with TRBD2. Germline V gene data show CDR1 as SGHTA and CDR2 as FQGTGA. V shed 5 bases and J 4 bases; nucleotides not matched to a gene: 4. This CDR3 region has 15 residues. CDR3 coding DNA: TGTGCCAGCAGCCCTTCTAGCGGGGGGTACAATGAGCAGTTCTTC. Translated, it gives CASSPSSGGYNEQFF.

The rearrangement links TRBV27 to TRBJ2-1; 7 positions agree with TRBD1. V lost 5 bases to trimming and J lost 0 bases; unmatched junction nucleotides: 4. From germline, CDR1 is MNHEY and CDR2 SMNVEV (reference sequence). CDR3 length: 15 residues. The CDR3 is CASSTTGSSYNEQFF. DNA of the CDR3: TGTGCCAGCAGTACGACAGGGAGCTCCTACAATGAGCAGTTCTTC.

This rearrangement joins TRBV9 to TRBJ2-5; D might be TRBD2 (6 bases). Germline CDR1 reads SGDLS; CDR2 reads YYNGEE. Between the trimmed V and J ends, which lost 2 bases and 5 bases, there was a span of 10 bases. The CDR3 covers 13 residues. For the CDR3, the DNA is TGTGCCAGCAGCGTTTACAGCGGGGAGACCCAGTACTTC. Protein: CASSVYSGETQYF.

This clone was detected once. The chain employs TRBV13 and TRBJ2-5, with 7 bases fitting TRBD1. Germline V gene lookup returns CDR1 PRHDT and CDR2 FYEKMQ (reference sequence). CDR3 length equals 17 residues. J lost 2 bases, V lost 1 base, and 10 bases had no gene match. DNA of the CDR3: TGTGCCAGCAGCTTAGTCGCCCTGACAGGGCATCAAGAGACCCAGTACTTC. Its translation: CASSLVALTGHQETQYF.

The rearrangement uses TRBV2 and TRBJ2-3, with 14 bases lining up with TRBD2. The CDR3 covers 16 residues. Germline CDR1 reads SNHLY; CDR2 reads FYNNEI. V lost 6 bases to trimming and J lost 4 bases; unmatched junction nucleotides: 6. For the CDR3, the DNA is TGTGCCAGCAGGGGAGGACTAGCGGGGGGTTCAGATACGCAGTATTTT. Its protein product is CASRGGLAGGSDTQYF.